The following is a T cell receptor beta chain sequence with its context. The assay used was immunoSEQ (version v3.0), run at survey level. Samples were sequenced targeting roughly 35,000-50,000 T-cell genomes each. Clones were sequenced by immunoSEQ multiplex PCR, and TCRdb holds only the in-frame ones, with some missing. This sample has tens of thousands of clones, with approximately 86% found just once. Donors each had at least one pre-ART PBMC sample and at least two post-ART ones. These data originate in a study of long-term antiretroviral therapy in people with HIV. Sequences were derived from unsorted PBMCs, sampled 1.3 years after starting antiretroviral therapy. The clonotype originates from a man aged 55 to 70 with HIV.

In nucleotides, the CDR3 is TGCGCCAGCAGCTATCAAAGGGGCTTCGATGAGCAGTTCTTC. This translates into CASSYQRGFDEQFF. This chain connects TRBV5-1 to TRBJ2-1; TRBD1 is a possible D gene (5 bases). Trimming pared 3 bases from V and 8 bases from J, leaving 15 bases between. The CDR3 spans 14 residues. Per germline, CDR1 SGHRS and CDR2 YFSETQ. The variable domain in full, completed from reference TRBV5-1 and TRBJ2-1, reads KAGVTQTPRYLIKTRGQQVTLSCSPISGHRSVSWYQQTPGQGLQFLFEYFSETQRNKGNFPGRFSGRQFSNSRSEMNVSTLELGDSALYLCASSYQRGFDEQFFGPGTRLTVL.